This paragraph reports one TCR beta chain. This entry belongs to a study of blood T cell repertoires in COVID-19. For the study at large: COVID-19 samples, acute and convalescent, were from the United States, Italy and Spain. PBMCs, B-cell-depleted T cells, or T cells provided the cDNA or gDNA that made up the material.

CDR3 length: 17 residues. Losses at the gene ends were 5 bases for V and 1 base for J; bases not matched to a gene: 10. Germline CDR1 MDHEN, CDR2 SYDVKM. In the authors' workflow: It was from reference gene primer amplification that nucleated cell counts were estimated. This table comes from immunoSEQ multiplex PCR, and its TCRdb copy is limited to in-frame clones, with some not included. The D gene and trimming were derived from the DNA, and the V and J assignments and clone size from that table. This sample yields 150,000 to 200,000 clones, of which around 84% are seen a single time; less than 20% belongs to the top ten.

The TCR originated in a woman older than 75 with acute or convalescent COVID-19. Source material: peripheral blood. This rearrangement joins TRBV28 to TRBJ1-2; TRBD1 aligns across 10 bases. The CDR3 sequence: CASSPPFGQGGNYGYTF. The CDR3 DNA reads as TGTGCCAGCAGTCCCCCCTTTGGACAGGGGGGTAACTATGGCTACACCTTC.